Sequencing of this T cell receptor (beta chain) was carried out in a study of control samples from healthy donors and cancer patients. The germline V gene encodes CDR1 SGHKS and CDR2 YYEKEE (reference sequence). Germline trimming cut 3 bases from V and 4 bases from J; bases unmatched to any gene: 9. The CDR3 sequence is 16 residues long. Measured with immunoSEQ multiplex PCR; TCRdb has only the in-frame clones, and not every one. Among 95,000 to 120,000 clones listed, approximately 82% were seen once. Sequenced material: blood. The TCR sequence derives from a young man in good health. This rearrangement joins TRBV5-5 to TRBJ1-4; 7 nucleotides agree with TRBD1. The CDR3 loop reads CASSWGRGQINEKLFF. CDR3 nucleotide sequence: TGTGCCAGCAGCTGGGGGCGGGGACAGATTAATGAAAAACTGTTTTTT.